The following is a TCR beta chain sequence with its context. Germline-derived CDR1 and CDR2 are MNHNS and SASEGT. There are 12 residues in the CDR3. Trimming removed 7 bases from V and 10 bases from J, with 16 bases in between. The data stem from a study of shared T cell receptors in the human thymus. Repertoires were generated with immunoSEQ multiplex PCR, while TCRdb's copy carries only in-frame clones and drops some. The sample carries hundreds of thousands of clones, approximately 85% recorded once. The sample was also reused in another study, on human thymus T cells.

The chain employs TRBV6-1 and TRBJ1-1, with a weak D call TRBD1 (6 bases). Sequenced material: thymocytes. The TCR was taken from a girl under three years old with a congenital heart defect. The chain's CDR3 is CASTRGSAGAFF. CDR3 nucleotide sequence: TGTGCCAGCACGAGGGGGTCGGCAGGAGCTTTCTTT.